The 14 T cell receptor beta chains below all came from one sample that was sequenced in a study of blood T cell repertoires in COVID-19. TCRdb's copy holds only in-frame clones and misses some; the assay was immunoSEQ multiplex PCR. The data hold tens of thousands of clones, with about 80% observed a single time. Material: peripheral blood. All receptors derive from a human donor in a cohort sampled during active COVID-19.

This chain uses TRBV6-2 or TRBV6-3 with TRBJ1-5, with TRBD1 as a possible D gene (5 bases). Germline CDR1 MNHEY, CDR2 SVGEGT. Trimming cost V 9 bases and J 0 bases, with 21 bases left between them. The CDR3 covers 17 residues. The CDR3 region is CASCPGAGYYSNQPQHF. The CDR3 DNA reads TGTGCCAGTTGCCCTGGGGCAGGCTATTATAGCAATCAGCCCCAGCATTTT.

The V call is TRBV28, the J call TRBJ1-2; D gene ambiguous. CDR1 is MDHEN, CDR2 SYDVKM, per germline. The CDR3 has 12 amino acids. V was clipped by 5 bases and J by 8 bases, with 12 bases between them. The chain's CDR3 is CASSTRVGGYTF. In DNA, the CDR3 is TGTGCCAGCAGTACCCGGGTCGGAGGCTACACCTTC.

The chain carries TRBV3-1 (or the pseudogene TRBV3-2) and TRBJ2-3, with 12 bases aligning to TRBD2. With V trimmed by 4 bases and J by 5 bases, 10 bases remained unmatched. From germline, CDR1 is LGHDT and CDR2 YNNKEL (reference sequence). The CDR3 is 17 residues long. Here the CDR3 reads CASSRRTSGIRGDTQYF. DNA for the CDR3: TGTGCCAGCAGCCGACGGACTAGCGGGATCAGGGGAGATACGCAGTATTTT.

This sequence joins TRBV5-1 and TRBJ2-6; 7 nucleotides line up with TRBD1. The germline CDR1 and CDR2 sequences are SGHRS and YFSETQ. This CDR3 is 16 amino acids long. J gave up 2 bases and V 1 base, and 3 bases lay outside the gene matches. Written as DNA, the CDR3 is TGCGCCAGCAGCTTGACACAGGGGACTGGGGCCAACGTCCTGACTTTC. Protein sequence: CASSLTQGTGANVLTF.

CDR3: CASSQVRGRGRYEQYF. In nucleotides, the CDR3 is TGTGCCAGCAGCCAAGTTAGGGGCAGGGGGCGATACGAGCAGTACTTC. The chain is built from TRBV4-2 and TRBJ2-7; 8 bases match TRBD1. Germline V lookup: CDR1 LGHNA, CDR2 YNFKEQ. CDR3 size: 16 residues. J lost 4 bases, V lost 1 base, and 9 bases had no gene match.

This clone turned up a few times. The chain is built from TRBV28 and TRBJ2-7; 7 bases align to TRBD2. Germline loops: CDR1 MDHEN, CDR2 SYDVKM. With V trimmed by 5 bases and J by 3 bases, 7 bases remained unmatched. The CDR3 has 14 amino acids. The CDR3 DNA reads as TGTGCCAGCAGTACCCGCGGGAGCATCTACGAGCAGTACTTC. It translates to CASSTRGSIYEQYF.

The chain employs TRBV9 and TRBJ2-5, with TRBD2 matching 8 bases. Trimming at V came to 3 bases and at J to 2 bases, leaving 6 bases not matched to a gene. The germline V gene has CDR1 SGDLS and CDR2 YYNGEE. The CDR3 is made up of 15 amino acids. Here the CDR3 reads CASSDPGGGQETQYF. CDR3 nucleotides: TGTGCCAGCAGCGACCCCGGGGGGGGTCAAGAGACCCAGTACTTC.

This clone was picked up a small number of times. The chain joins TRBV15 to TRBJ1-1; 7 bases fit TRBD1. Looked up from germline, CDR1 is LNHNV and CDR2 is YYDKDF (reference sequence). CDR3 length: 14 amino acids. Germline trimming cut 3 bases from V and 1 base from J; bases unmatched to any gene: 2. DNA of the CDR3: TGTGCCACCAGCAGGAGGACAGGGAACACTGAAGCTTTCTTT. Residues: CATSRRTGNTEAFF.

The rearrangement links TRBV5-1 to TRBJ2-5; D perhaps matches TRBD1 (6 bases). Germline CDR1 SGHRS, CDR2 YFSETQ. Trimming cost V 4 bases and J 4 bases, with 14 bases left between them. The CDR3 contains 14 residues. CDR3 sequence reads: CASSHQGFGETQYF. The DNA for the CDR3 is TGCGCCAGCAGCCACCAGGGGTTTGGAGAGACCCAGTACTTC.

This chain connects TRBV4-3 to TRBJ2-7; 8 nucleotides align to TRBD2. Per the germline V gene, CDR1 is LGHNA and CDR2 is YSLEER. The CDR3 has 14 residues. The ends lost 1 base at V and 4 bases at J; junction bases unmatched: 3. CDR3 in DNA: TGCGCCAGCAGCCAAGCGGGGGGGGGTTACGAGCAGTACTTC. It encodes CASSQAGGGYEQYF.

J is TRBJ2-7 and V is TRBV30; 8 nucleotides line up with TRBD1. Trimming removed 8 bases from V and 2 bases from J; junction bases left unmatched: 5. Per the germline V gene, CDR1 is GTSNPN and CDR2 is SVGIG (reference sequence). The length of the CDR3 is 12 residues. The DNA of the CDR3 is TGTGCCAGCTCGGACAGGGCCTACGAGCAGTACTTC. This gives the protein CASSDRAYEQYF. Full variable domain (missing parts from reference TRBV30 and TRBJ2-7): SQTIHQWPATLVQPVGSPLSLECTVEGTSNPNLYWYRQAAGRGLQLLFYSVGIGQISSEVPQNLSASRPQDRQFILSSKKLLLSDSGFYLCASSDRAYEQYFGPGTRLTVT.

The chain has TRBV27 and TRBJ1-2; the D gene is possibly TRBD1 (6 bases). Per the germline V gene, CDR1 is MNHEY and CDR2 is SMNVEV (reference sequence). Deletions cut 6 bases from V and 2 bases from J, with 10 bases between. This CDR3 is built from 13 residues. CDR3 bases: TGTGCCAGCAGACAAGGACAGAACTATGGCTACACCTTC. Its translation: CASRQGQNYGYTF.

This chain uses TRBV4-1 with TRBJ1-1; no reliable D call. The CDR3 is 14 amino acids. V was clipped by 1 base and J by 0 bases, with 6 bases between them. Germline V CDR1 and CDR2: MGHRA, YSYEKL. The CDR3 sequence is CASSQGQVNTEAFF. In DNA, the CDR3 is TGCGCCAGCAGCCAAGGGCAAGTGAACACTGAAGCTTTCTTT.

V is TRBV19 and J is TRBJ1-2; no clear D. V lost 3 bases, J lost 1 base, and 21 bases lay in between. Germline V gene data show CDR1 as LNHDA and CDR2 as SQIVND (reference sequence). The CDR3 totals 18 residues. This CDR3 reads CASSITRRGGGINYGYTF. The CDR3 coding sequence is TGTGCCAGTAGTATTACCAGACGGGGAGGTGGCATTAACTATGGCTACACCTTC.